The rows below give T cell receptor beta chains drawn from one sample of a study of shared clonotypes between healthy human individuals. Measured with immunoSEQ multiplex PCR; TCRdb has only the in-frame clones, and not every one. The sample lists 330,000 or so clones; around 74% were seen once. Specimen: memory CD4+ T cells sorted from blood. The receptors were gathered from a young man in good health. Each CDR3 is given with its conserved first and last residue. Fields, in order: J gene, V gene, D gene, clone size, CDR3 protein, CDR3 DNA. A D gene is named only where the DNA matches it firmly. Size tells how often a clone was seen (once, few, many) or the class of an expanded clone, and some rows leave it out.

>TRBJ2-1|TRBV5-1|TRBD2|NA
CASSLGSGAGYNEQFF
TGCGCCAGCAGCTTGGGTTCGGGAGCGGGATACAATGAGCAGTTCTTC
>TRBJ2-4|TRBV7-9|TRBD2|NA
CASSLVPAGGRGTKNIQYF
TGTGCCAGCAGCTTAGTTCCAGCGGGAGGACGTGGGACCAAAAACATTCAGTACTTC
>TRBJ2-2|TRBV18|NA|few
CASSGQIGGELFF
TGTGCCAGCTCAGGACAGATAGGCGGGGAGCTGTTTTTT
>TRBJ2-3|TRBV5-1|TRBD2|NA
CASSFTSESTDTQYF
TGCGCCAGCAGTTTTACTAGCGAAAGCACAGATACGCAGTATTTT
>TRBJ2-4|TRBV5-4|NA|few
CASSDNREGIQYF
TGTGCCAGCAGCGATAACAGGGAGGGCATTCAGTACTTC
>TRBJ2-5|TRBV11-3|TRBD1|NA
CASSLRGQIQETQYF
TGTGCCAGCAGCTTAAGGGGACAGATACAAGAGACCCAGTACTTC
>TRBJ2-7|TRBV6-6|NA|NA
CASSYSRRQYEQYF
TGTGCCAGCAGTTACTCGCGGCGGCAATACGAGCAGTACTTC
>TRBJ1-1|TRBV5-4|NA|NA
CASSLGHRVNTEAFF
TGTGCCAGCAGCTTGGGCCACAGGGTTAACACTGAAGCTTTCTTT
>TRBJ1-2|TRBV12-2|NA|NA
CASHRTGHDYYGYTF
TGTGCAAGTCACCGCACAGGGCATGATTACTATGGCTACACCTTC
>TRBJ2-5|TRBV6-1|TRBD1|NA
CASSDVGQGETQYF
TGTGCCAGCAGTGACGTAGGACAGGGGGAGACCCAGTACTTC
>TRBJ2-1|TRBV21-1|NA|NA
CASSKQGNEQFF
TGTGCCAGCAGCAAACAGGGGAATGAGCAGTTCTTC
>TRBJ2-5|TRBV18|NA|many
CASSPPGRFGTQYF
TGTGCCAGCTCACCACCGGGACGGTTTGGGACCCAGTACTTC
>TRBJ2-7|TRBV5-1|TRBD2|few
CASSPSGGRVYEQYF
TGCGCCAGCAGCCCTAGTGGCGGGAGGGTCTACGAGCAGTACTTC
>TRBJ2-7|TRBV7-9|NA|NA
CASSFVGQVLVPYEQYF
TGTGCCAGCAGCTTCGTGGGGCAGGTTTTGGTCCCCTACGAGCAGTACTTC
>TRBJ2-7|TRBV2|NA|NA
CASSEGGGISYEQYF
TGTGCCAGCAGTGAAGGAGGCGGCATCTCCTACGAGCAGTACTTC
>TRBJ1-5|TRBV19|TRBD1|NA
CASRTTGTRSNQPQHF
TGTGCCAGTAGGACGACAGGGACGCGTAGCAATCAGCCCCAGCATTTT
>TRBJ1-1|TRBV6-1|TRBD1|once
CASRPGQASPGAFF
TGTGCCAGCAGACCGGGACAGGCTAGCCCAGGAGCTTTCTTT
>TRBJ2-6|TRBV4-1|TRBD1|many
CASSQGQGATGANVLTF
TGCGCCAGCAGCCAAGGACAGGGGGCGACCGGGGCCAACGTCCTGACTTTC
>TRBJ1-2|TRBV7-9|TRBD1|NA
CASSLGFGRGLYGYTF
TGTGCCAGCAGCTTAGGTTTTGGCAGGGGGCTTTATGGCTACACCTTC
>TRBJ1-1|TRBV29-1|TRBD1|NA
CSPLGGQGALGTEAFF
TGCAGCCCCTTGGGGGGACAGGGGGCGTTGGGGACTGAAGCTTTCTTT
>TRBJ2-6|TRBV11-2|NA|NA
CASTFGANVLTF
TGTGCCAGCACCTTTGGGGCCAACGTCCTGACTTTC
>TRBJ2-7|TRBV6-9|TRBD1|NA
CASSWGQGASYEQYF
TGTGCCAGCAGTTGGGGACAGGGGGCCTCCTACGAGCAGTACTTC
>TRBJ2-1|TRBV7-6|NA|NA
CASSLALSGGASEQFF
TGTGCCAGCAGCTTAGCCCTCAGCGGTGGGGCATCTGAGCAGTTCTTC
>TRBJ1-5|TRBV6-6|NA|NA
CASSDNQPQHF
TGTGCCAGCAGTGACAATCAGCCCCAGCATTTT
>TRBJ1-3|TRBV5-1|NA|NA
CASSLRADSGNTIYF
TGCGCCAGCAGCTTAAGGGCGGACTCTGGAAACACCATATATTTT
>TRBJ2-1|TRBV10-3|NA|NA
CAITRRLSTSSSYNEQFF
TGTGCCATCACCCGTCGCCTATCCACCTCCAGCTCCTACAATGAGCAGTTCTTC
>TRBJ2-4|TRBV21-1|NA|NA
CASTLKKTRGGTGKNIQYF
TGTGCCAGCACGCTAAAAAAGACCCGAGGCGGGACAGGCAAAAACATTCAGTACTTC
>TRBJ1-4|TRBV4-3|NA|NA
CASSRSKGQQNEKLFF
TGCGCCAGCAGCCGTTCAAAAGGACAGCAGAATGAAAAACTGTTTTTT
>TRBJ2-1|TRBV30|NA|many
CAWSATRRQNNEQFF
TGTGCCTGGAGTGCCACTAGAAGGCAAAACAATGAGCAGTTCTTC
>TRBJ1-2|TRBV10-3|NA|NA
CAISEPGPNYGYTF
TGTGCCATCAGTGAGCCCGGGCCTAACTATGGCTACACCTTC
>TRBJ1-1|TRBV18|NA|few
CASSPGVNTEAFF
TGTGCCAGCTCGCCAGGGGTCAACACTGAAGCTTTCTTT
>TRBJ2-3|TRBV5-1|TRBD2|NA
CASSRTSGSTDTQYF
TGCGCCAGCAGCCGGACTAGCGGGAGCACAGATACGCAGTATTTT
>TRBJ1-2|TRBV18|NA|once
CASSLGTGGADGYTF
TGTGCCAGCTCACTAGGAACCGGGGGCGCCGATGGCTACACCTTC
>TRBJ2-4|TRBV14|NA|NA
CASSQYGQGLLKDIQYF
TGTGCCAGCAGCCAATATGGGCAGGGCCTTCTAAAAGACATTCAGTACTTC
>TRBJ2-5|TRBV29-1|TRBD1|NA
CSVDWDRGFTQYF
TGCAGCGTTGATTGGGACAGGGGGTTTACCCAGTACTTC
>TRBJ1-5|TRBV19|TRBD1|few
CASRPRQGVLQPQHF
TGTGCCAGTAGGCCAAGACAGGGGGTACTTCAGCCCCAGCATTTT
>TRBJ2-3|TRBV9|NA|once
CASSAELGTDTQYF
TGTGCCAGCAGCGCGGAACTAGGCACAGATACGCAGTATTTT
>TRBJ1-3|TRBV18|NA|NA
CASSSSRQALGNTIYF
TGTGCCAGCTCATCTTCCAGACAGGCCCTTGGAAACACCATATATTTT
>TRBJ1-1|TRBV6-5|NA|NA
CASSYYREAEAFF
TGTGCCAGCAGTTACTACAGGGAGGCTGAAGCTTTCTTT
>TRBJ2-1|TRBV5-5|TRBD2|once
CASSLVFQLAGVGEQFF
TGTGCCAGCAGCTTGGTATTTCAACTAGCGGGAGTGGGTGAGCAGTTCTTC
>TRBJ2-5|TRBV6-1|NA|once
CASSEQVFPKFLETQYF
TGTGCCAGCAGTGAACAGGTCTTCCCAAAGTTCCTAGAGACCCAGTACTTC
>TRBJ2-5|TRBV30|NA|NA
CAWSTATGYQETQYF
TGTGCCTGGAGCACTGCTACAGGGTACCAAGAGACCCAGTACTTC
>TRBJ2-7|TRBV2|NA|once
CASRCDRCYEQYF
TGTGCCAGCCGTTGCGACAGGTGCTACGAGCAGTACTTC
>TRBJ1-2|TRBV7-2|TRBD1|NA
CASSLARGQGTELYGYTF
TGTGCCAGCAGCTTAGCCCGAGGACAGGGGACGGAGCTCTATGGCTACACCTTC
>TRBJ2-6|TRBV7-8|NA|NA
CASTRGGANVLTF
TGTGCCAGCACCCGAGGGGGGGCCAACGTCCTGACTTTC
>TRBJ2-3|TRBV7-3|NA|NA
CASSLSGRTDTQYF
TGTGCCAGCAGCTTAAGTGGGCGCACAGATACGCAGTATTTT
>TRBJ2-7|TRBV20-1|NA|many
CSAAIRYEQYF
TGCAGTGCTGCCATACGTTACGAGCAGTACTTC
>TRBJ2-6|TRBV29-1|NA|NA
CSVFSPGANVLTF
TGCAGCGTTTTCTCTCCCGGGGCCAACGTCCTGACTTTC
>TRBJ2-5|TRBV6-5|NA|NA
CASSSRVRETQYF
TGTGCCAGCAGTAGCAGGGTGCGGGAGACCCAGTACTTC
>TRBJ2-7|TRBV5-1|TRBD1|NA
CASSLDTGGNYEQYF
TGCGCCAGCAGCTTGGATACAGGGGGGAATTACGAGCAGTACTTC
>TRBJ2-1|TRBV5-1|TRBD2|NA
CASSLRREGLNEQFF
TGCGCCAGCAGCTTGCGACGGGAGGGCCTCAATGAGCAGTTCTTC
>TRBJ2-2|TRBV5-1|TRBD1|NA
CASSSGQDTGELFF
TGCGCCAGCAGCTCAGGACAGGACACCGGGGAGCTGTTTTTT
>TRBJ1-1|TRBV15|TRBD1|NA
CATTRDRDGAEAFF
TGTGCCACCACCCGGGACAGGGACGGGGCTGAAGCTTTCTTT
>TRBJ2-6|TRBV11-2|NA|many
CASSFGTWVSSGANVLTF
TGTGCCAGCAGCTTCGGGACTTGGGTCTCTTCTGGGGCCAACGTCCTGACTTTC
>TRBJ2-7|TRBV14|NA|NA
CASSQGHDYEQYF
TGTGCCAGCAGCCAAGGTCATGACTACGAGCAGTACTTC
>TRBJ2-1|TRBV27|TRBD2|few
CASRGLAGLEGLKTEQFF
TGTGCCAGCAGAGGACTAGCGGGATTGGAGGGCCTAAAGACTGAGCAGTTCTTC
>TRBJ2-1|TRBV5-5|NA|NA
CASSSPGEPGNEQFF
TGTGCCAGCAGCTCACCGGGAGAGCCGGGAAATGAGCAGTTCTTC
>TRBJ2-5|TRBV28|TRBD1|NA
CASSLALTGSETQYF
TGTGCCAGCAGTCTAGCCCTGACAGGGAGTGAGACCCAGTACTTC
>TRBJ2-3|TRBV29-1|TRBD1|few
CSVKTGSTDTQYF
TGCAGCGTTAAGACAGGGTCCACAGATACGCAGTATTTT
>TRBJ1-1|TRBV11-3|TRBD1|NA
CASSSQGDRGEAFF
TGTGCCAGCAGCTCACAGGGGGATCGCGGTGAAGCTTTCTTT